The entry below gives a single T cell receptor (beta chain) sequence along with its context. These data are taken from a study of blood T cell repertoires in COVID-19. Study-level background: Researchers got acute and convalescent COVID-19 samples from the United States, Italy and Spain. PBMCs, B-cell-depleted T cells, or T cells were the source of the cDNA or gDNA that made up the material.

Per the original data handling: Estimation of nucleated cell counts relied on the amplification of reference gene primers. Sequencing was performed with immunoSEQ multiplex PCR; in TCRdb, only in-frame clones are kept and a portion is missing. The V and J calls and clone size come from that table; D and trimming were worked out from the DNA. The data contain some 180,000 clones, 76% of them singletons. The sequence derives from a woman in her forties or fifties with active or convalescent COVID-19. Sequencing input: peripheral blood.

The CDR3: CASRQGGGPQHF. For the CDR3, the DNA is TGTGCCAGTAGACAGGGAGGGGGGCCCCAGCATTTT. The rearrangement links TRBV19 to TRBJ1-5, with D possibly matching TRBD1 (6 bases). Per germline, CDR1 LNHDA and CDR2 SQIVND (reference sequence). Trimming stripped 6 bases from V and 9 bases from J, with 12 bases between. The CDR3 extends over 12 amino acids.